Listed here is a single T cell receptor beta chain. Its antigen is not identified. This specimen comes from a study of CD8 T cells in ankylosing spondylitis. Trimming cost V 1 base and J 11 bases, with 15 bases left between them. There are 13 residues in the CDR3. In germline, CDR1 is SGHRS, CDR2 YFSETQ. TCRdb ran MiXCR on the 5' RACE reads and lists one entry per CDR3 protein. The table shows over 700,000 distinct CDR3 sequences, with around 19% occurring only once. Study-wide points: CD8+ disease-linked clones were present at relatively low frequencies in blood. Significantly higher representation of disease-linked clones was reported for matched ankylosing spondylitis synovial fluid. A motif of 7 to 9 highly homologous TCR beta variants was seen as apparently characteristic of ankylosing spondylitis blood.

The sequence was collected from a male donor with ankylosing spondylitis. The source material was blood, either unsorted or a sorted T cell fraction (not recorded which). This sequence joins TRBV5-1 and TRBJ1-1, with a tentative D call TRBD1 (6 bases). In DNA, the CDR3 is TGCGCCAGCAGCTTGTCGGCAGGGGTAGGTGCTTTCTTT. Amino acids: CASSLSAGVGAFF.